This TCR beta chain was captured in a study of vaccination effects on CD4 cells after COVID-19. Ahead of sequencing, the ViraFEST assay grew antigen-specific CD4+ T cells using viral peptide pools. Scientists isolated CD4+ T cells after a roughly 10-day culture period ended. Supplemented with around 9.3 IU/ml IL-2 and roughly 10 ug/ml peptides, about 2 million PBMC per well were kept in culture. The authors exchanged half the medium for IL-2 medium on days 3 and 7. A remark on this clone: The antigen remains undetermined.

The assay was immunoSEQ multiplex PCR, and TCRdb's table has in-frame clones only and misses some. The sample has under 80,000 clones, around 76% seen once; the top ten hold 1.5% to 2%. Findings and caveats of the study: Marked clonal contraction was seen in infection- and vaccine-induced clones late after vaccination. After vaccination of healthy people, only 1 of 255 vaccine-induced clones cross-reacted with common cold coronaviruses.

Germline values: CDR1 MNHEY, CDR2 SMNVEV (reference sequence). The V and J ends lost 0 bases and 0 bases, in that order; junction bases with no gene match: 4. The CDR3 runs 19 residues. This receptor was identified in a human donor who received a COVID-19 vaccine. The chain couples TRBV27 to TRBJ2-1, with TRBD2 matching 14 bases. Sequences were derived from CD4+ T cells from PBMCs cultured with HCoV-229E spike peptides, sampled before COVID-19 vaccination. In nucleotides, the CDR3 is TGTGCCAGCAGTTTATCCGGACTAGCGGGGGGTCGCTCCTACAATGAGCAGTTCTTC. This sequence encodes CASSLSGLAGGRSYNEQFF.